This T cell receptor beta chain was found in a study of T cell clonality in common variable immunodeficiency. The junction had 5 bases not matched to a gene; V was cut back by 0 bases and J by 3 bases. Germline-derived CDR1 and CDR2 are KGHSH and LQKENI. This CDR3 contains 15 residues. Assay used: immunoSEQ multiplex PCR; TCRdb lists only in-frame clones, some missing. Sampling found some 40,000 clones, none seen once. This clone was found many times. The read halts 3 residues ahead of the CDR3 end, with the missing end drawn from the germline J gene. The V and J genes are TRBV18 and TRBJ2-7; TRBD2 agrees at 7 bases. Sequenced: peripheral blood mononuclear cells. The sequence came from a person aged 18 to 69 in good health. CDR3 bases read: TGTGCCAGCTCACCACCGATTGGGGGGGGCTACGAG. This translates into CASSPPIGGGYE. Given in full, the CDR3 is CASSPPIGGGYEQYF.